This T cell receptor beta chain stems from a study of blood T cell repertoires in COVID-19. Study-wide background: Spain, Italy and the United States supplied samples that represented acute and convalescent COVID-19. The cDNA or gDNA used as material had been derived from T cells, B-cell-depleted T cells, or PBMCs.

In the original workflow: Counts of nucleated cells, estimated from reference gene primer amplification, were obtained. Generated by immunoSEQ multiplex PCR, the TCRdb table keeps only in-frame clones and is missing some. V, J and clone size reflect that table, while D and trimming were determined from the DNA. This table holds some 98,000 clones, roughly 79% found once. V shed 5 bases and J 1 base; nucleotides not matched to a gene: 5. CDR1 and CDR2 (germline): MNHEY, SMNVEV (reference sequence). The CDR3 consists of 16 residues. The rearrangement joins TRBV27 to TRBJ2-5; 12 bases are shared with TRBD2. Sequenced material: peripheral blood. The source of this sequence is a man in his 70s with acute or convalescent COVID-19. The chain's CDR3 is CASSAWTSGTQETQYF. The CDR3 DNA reads TGTGCCAGCAGTGCCTGGACTAGCGGGACCCAAGAGACCCAGTACTTC.